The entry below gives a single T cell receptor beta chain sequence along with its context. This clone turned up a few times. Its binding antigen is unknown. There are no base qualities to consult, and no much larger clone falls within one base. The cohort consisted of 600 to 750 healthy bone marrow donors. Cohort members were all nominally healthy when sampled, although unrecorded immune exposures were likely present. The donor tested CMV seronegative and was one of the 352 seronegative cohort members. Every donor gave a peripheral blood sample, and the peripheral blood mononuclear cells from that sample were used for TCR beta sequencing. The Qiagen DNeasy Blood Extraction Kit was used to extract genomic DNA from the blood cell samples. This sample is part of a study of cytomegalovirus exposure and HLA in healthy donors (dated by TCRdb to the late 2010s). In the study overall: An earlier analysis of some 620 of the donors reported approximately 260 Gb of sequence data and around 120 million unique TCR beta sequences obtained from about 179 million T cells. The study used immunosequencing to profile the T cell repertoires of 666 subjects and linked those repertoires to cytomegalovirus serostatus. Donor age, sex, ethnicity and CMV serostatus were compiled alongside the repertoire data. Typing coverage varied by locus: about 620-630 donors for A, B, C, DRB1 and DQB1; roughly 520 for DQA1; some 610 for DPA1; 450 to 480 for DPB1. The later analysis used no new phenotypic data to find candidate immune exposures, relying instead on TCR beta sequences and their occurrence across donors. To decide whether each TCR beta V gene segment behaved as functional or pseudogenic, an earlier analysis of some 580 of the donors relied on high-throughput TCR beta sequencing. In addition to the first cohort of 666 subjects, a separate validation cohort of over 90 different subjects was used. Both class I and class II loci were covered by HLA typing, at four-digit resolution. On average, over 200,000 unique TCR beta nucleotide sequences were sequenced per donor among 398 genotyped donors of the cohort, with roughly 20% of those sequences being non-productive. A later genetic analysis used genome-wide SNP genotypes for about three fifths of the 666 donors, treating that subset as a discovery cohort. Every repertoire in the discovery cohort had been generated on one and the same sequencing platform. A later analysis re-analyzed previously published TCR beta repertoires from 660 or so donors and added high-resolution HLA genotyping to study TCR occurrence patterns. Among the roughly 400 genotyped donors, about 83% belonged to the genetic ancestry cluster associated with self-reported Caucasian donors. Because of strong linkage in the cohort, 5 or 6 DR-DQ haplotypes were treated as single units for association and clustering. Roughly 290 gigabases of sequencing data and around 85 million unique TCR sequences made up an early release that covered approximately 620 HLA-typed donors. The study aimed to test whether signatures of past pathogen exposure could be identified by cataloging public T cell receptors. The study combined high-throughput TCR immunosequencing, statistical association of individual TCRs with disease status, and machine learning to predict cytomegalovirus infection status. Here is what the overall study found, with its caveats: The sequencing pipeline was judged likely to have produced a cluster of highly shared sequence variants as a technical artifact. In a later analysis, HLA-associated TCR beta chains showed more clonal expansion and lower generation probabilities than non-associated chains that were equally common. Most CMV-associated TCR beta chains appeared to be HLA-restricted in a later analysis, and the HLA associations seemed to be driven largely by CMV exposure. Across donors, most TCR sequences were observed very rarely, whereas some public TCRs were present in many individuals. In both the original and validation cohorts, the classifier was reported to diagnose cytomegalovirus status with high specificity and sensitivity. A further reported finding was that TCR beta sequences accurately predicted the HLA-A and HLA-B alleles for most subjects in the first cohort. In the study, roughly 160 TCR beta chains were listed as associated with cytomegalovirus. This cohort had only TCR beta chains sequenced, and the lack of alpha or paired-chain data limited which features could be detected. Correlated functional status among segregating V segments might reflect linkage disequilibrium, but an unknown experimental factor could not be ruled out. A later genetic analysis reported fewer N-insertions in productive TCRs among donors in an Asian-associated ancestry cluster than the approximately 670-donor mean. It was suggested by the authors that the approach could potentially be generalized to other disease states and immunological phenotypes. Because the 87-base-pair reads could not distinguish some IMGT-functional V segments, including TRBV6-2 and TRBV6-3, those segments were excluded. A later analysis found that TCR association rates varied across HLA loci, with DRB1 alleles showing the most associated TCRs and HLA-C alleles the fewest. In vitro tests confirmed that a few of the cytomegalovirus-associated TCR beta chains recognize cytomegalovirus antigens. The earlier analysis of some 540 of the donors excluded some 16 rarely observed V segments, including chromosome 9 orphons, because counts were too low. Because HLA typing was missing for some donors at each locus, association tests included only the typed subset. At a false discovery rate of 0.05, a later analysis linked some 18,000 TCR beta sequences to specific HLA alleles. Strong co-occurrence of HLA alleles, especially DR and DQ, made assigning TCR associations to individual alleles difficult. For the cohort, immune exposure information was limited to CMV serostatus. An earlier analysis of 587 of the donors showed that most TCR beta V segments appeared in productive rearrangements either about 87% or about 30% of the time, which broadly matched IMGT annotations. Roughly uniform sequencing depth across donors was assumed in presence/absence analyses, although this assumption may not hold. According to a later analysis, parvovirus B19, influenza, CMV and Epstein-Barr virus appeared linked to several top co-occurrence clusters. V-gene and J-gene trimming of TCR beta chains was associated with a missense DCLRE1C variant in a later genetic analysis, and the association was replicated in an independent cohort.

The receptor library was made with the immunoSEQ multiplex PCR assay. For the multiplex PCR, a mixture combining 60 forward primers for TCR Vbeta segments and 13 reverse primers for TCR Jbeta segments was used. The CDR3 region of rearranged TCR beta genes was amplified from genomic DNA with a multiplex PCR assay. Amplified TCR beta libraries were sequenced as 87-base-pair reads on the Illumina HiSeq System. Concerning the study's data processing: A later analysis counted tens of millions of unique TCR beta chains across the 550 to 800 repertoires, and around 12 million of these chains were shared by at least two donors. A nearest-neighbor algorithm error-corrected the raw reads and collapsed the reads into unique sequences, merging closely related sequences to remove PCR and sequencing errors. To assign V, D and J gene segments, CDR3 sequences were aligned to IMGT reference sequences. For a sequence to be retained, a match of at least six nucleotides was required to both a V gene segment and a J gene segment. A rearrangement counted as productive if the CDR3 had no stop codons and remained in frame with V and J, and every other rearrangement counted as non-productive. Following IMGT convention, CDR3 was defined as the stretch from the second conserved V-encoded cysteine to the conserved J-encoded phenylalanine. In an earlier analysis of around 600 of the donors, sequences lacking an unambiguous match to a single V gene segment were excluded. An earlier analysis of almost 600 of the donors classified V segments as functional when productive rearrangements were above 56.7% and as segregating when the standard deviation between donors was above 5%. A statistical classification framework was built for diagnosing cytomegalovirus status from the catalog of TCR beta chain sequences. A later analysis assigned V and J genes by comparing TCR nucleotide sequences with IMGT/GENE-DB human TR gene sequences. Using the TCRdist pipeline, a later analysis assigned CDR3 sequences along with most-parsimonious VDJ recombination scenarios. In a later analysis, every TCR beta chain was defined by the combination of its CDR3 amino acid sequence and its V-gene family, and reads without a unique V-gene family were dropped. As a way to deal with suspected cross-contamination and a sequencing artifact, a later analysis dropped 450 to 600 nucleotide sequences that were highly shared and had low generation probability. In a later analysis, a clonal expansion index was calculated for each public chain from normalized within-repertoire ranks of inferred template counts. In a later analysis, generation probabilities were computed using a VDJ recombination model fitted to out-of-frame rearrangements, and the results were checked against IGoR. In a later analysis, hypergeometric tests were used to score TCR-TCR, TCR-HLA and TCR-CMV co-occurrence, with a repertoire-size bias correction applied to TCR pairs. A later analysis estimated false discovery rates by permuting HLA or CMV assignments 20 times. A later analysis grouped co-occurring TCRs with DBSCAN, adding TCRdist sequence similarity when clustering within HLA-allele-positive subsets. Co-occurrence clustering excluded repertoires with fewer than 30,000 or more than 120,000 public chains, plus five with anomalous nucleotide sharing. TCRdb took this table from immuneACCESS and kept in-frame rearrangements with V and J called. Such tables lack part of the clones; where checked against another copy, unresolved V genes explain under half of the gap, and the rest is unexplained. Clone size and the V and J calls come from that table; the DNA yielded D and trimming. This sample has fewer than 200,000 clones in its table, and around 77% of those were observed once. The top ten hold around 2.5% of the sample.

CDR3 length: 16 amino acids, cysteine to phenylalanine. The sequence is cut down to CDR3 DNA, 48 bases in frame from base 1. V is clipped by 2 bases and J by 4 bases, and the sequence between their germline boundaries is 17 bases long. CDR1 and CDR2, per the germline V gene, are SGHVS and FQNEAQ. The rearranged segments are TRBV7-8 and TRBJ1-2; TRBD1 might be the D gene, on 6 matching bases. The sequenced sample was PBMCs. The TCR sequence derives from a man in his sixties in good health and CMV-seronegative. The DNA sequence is TGTGCCAGCAGCTTATTAGTTAGGGCCAGGGGCTATGGCTACACCTTC. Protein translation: CASSLLVRARGYGYTF.